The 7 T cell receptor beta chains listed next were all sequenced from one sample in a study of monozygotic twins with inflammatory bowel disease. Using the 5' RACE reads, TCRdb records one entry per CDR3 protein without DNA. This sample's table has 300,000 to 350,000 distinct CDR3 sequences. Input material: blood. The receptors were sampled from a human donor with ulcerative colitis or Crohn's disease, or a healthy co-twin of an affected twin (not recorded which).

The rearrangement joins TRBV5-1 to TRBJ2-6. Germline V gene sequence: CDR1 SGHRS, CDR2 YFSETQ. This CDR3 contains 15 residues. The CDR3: CASSLDGAGANVLTF.

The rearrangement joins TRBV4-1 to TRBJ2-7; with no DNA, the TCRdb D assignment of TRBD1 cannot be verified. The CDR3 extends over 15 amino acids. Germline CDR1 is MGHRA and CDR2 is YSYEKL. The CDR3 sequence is CASSQFVDRPYEQYF.

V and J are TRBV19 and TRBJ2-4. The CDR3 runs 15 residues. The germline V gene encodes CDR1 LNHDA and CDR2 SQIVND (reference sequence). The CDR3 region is CASSISGYGKNIQYF.

CDR3 sequence: CATSRAPNTGELFF. The chain uses TRBV15 and TRBJ2-2. The CDR3 loop spans 14 amino acids. Germline CDR1 LNHNV, CDR2 YYDKDF (reference sequence).

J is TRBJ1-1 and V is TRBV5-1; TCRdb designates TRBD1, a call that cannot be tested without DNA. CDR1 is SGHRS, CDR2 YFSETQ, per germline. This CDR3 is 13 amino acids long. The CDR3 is CASSLTGKSEAFF.

This CDR3 reads CASRPTGRAYEQYF. J is TRBJ2-7 and V is TRBV28. The CDR3 has 14 residues. Germline CDR1 is MDHEN and CDR2 is SYDVKM.

The CDR3 is CASSPNLTASRRYNEQFF. The chain joins TRBV11-1 to TRBJ2-1; TCRdb designates TRBD2, a call that cannot be tested without DNA. This CDR3 has 18 amino acids. Germline loops: CDR1 SGHAT, CDR2 FQDESV (reference sequence).